Included here is one TCR beta chain sequence, with context. The sample originates from a study of OX40 agonist ivuxolimab in advanced cancers. Study details: Hepatocellular carcinoma, melanoma, renal cell or head and neck cancer affected the dose-escalation patients. 30% to 40% of patients had received prior checkpoint inhibitor therapy.

This table comes from immunoSEQ multiplex PCR, and its TCRdb copy is limited to in-frame clones, with some not included. Seen here are 35,000 or so clones, less than 85% observed once, and the top ten hold 20% to 25%. V lost 5 bases, J lost 2 bases, and 10 bases lay in between. The CDR3 consists of 13 residues. Per germline, CDR1 GTSNPN and CDR2 SVGIG (reference sequence). The V and J genes are TRBV30 and TRBJ2-1; D gene unclear. Sequences were derived from CD4+ or CD8+ T cells sorted from blood, sampled in a trial of the OX40 agonist ivuxolimab. The clonotype originates from an adult with an advanced solid tumor such as melanoma, head and neck, liver or kidney cancer. The CDR3 sequence is CAWGRVAYNEQFF. The CDR3 nucleotides are TGTGCCTGGGGACGGGTAGCCTACAATGAGCAGTTCTTC.